The 15 T cell receptor beta chains below come from one sample, sequenced in a study of blood T cell repertoires in COVID-19. Generated by immunoSEQ multiplex PCR, the TCRdb table keeps only in-frame clones and is missing some. The repertoire has roughly 100,000 clones, about 90% of them found once; the top ten carry 4.2%. The sequencing input was peripheral blood. Receptor source: a man aged 18 to 29 with acute or convalescent COVID-19.

The J gene is TRBJ1-1, the V gene TRBV4-2; D remains unclear. The germline V and J ends were trimmed by 0 bases and 7 bases, with 6 bases remaining between them. The germline CDR1 and CDR2 sequences are LGHNA and YNFKEQ. This CDR3 is built from 12 residues. DNA for the CDR3: TGTGCCAGCAGCCAAGACGAGGGTGAAGCTTTCTTT. This sequence encodes CASSQDEGEAFF.

The chain employs TRBV24-1 and TRBJ1-2, with TRBD1 matching over 7 bases. Germline values: CDR1 KGHDR, CDR2 SFDVKD. V was pared by 3 bases and J by 6 bases, with 3 bases of the junction left unmatched. The CDR3 contains 13 residues. CDR3 loop: CATSDNTGDGYTF. The CDR3 nucleotides are TGTGCCACCAGTGATAATACAGGGGATGGCTACACCTTC.

The CDR3 sequence: CATSDPDSHTNYGYTF. As DNA, the CDR3 is TGTGCCACCAGTGACCCTGACAGCCACACAAACTATGGCTACACCTTC. The chain uses TRBV24-1 and TRBJ1-2; TRBD1 might be the D (5 bases). Germline CDR1 is KGHDR and CDR2 is SFDVKD. The CDR3 sequence is 16 residues long. V lost 4 bases and J 2 bases, leaving 16 bases between the germline ends.

The rearrangement uses TRBV27 and TRBJ2-1, with TRBD1 matching over 7 bases. The V segment lost 3 bases and the J segment 4 bases; nucleotides outside the gene matches: 6. Germline V gives CDR1 MNHEY, CDR2 SMNVEV (reference sequence). CDR3 length equals 15 residues. CDR3: CASSFSGTAYNEQFF. The CDR3 DNA sequence: TGTGCCAGCAGTTTTTCCGGGACAGCATACAATGAGCAGTTCTTC.

The CDR3, as DNA: TGTGCCAGCAGTCCCGGGACAGGGCCCGGGGAGCTGTTTTTT. Protein: CASSPGTGPGELFF. V and J are TRBV2 and TRBJ2-2, with 9 bases fitting TRBD1. The length of the CDR3 is 14 residues. Germline values: CDR1 SNHLY, CDR2 FYNNEI. Trimming took 5 bases from V and 6 from J; bases not matched to a gene: 4.

V usage is TRBV27 and J usage is TRBJ2-4, with 8 nucleotides matching TRBD2. The CDR3 is made up of 12 amino acids. Germline assignment: CDR1 MNHEY and CDR2 SMNVEV (reference sequence). Unmatched junction bases numbered 7, after V lost 11 bases and J lost 7 bases. In DNA, the CDR3 is TGTGCCGTGCTACGGGGGGGGAACATTCAGTACTTC. Its protein product is CAVLRGGNIQYF.

The chain has TRBV5-1 and TRBJ1-1; D gene unclear. V lost 0 bases and J lost 2, with 8 bases in between. Germline V gives CDR1 SGHRS, CDR2 YFSETQ. The CDR3 is made up of 14 amino acids. The CDR3 coding sequence is TGCGCCAGCAGCTTGGCTCCGGGAAACACTGAAGCTTTCTTT. Its translation: CASSLAPGNTEAFF.

This clone was counted between two and nine times. The chain has TRBV7-2 and TRBJ1-4; D is perhaps TRBD1 (6 bases). This CDR3 has 15 amino acids. The germline CDR1 and CDR2 sequences are SGHTA and FQGNSA. The V and J ends lost 3 bases and 0 bases respectively, with 8 bases between them. The CDR3 loop reads CASSLAGATNEKLFF. In DNA, the CDR3 is TGTGCCAGCAGCTTGGCAGGGGCAACTAATGAAAAACTGTTTTTT.

V and J are TRBV11-2 and TRBJ2-1; 7 positions match TRBD1. From germline, CDR1 is SGHAT and CDR2 FQNNGV. The CDR3 spans 17 residues. Losses at the gene ends were 7 bases for V and 9 bases for J; bases not matched to a gene: 21. The CDR3 region is CASTQAQGVIFTSEQFF. CDR3 DNA: TGTGCCAGCACCCAAGCGCAGGGGGTGATTTTTACAAGTGAGCAGTTCTTC.

This chain joins TRBV11-3 and TRBJ2-3; 7 bases align to TRBD2. The V and J ends lost 1 base and 2 bases, in that order; junction bases with no gene match: 6. Germline V CDR1 and CDR2: SGHNT, YENEEA. The CDR3 runs 16 residues. CDR3 DNA sequence: TGTGCCAGCAGCTTAGGACTAGCAGACATCACAGATACGCAGTATTTT. As protein: CASSLGLADITDTQYF.

The table lists this clone with a count of one. The genes are TRBV5-6 and TRBJ1-1; D is ambiguous. This CDR3 region has 14 residues. Deletions cut 2 bases from V and 1 base from J, with 9 bases between. Germline V gives CDR1 SGHDT, CDR2 YYEEEE. CDR3 bases: TGTGCCAGCAGCTTTGTCGGCGGGAACACTGAAGCTTTCTTT. It specifies CASSFVGGNTEAFF.

V usage is TRBV12-5 and J usage is TRBJ1-1; 9 bases align to TRBD1. The CDR3 runs to 19 residues. Germline CDR1 and CDR2: LGHNT and FRNRAP. The J segment lost 2 bases and the V segment lost 0 bases, leaving 13 bases of the junction unmatched. CDR3 loop: CASGLVRGTGLVGNTEAFF. In DNA, the CDR3 is TGTGCTAGTGGTTTGGTACGAGGGACAGGGCTGGTGGGAAACACTGAAGCTTTCTTT. Supplemented by reference TRBV12-5 and TRBJ1-1, the full variable domain reads DARVTQTPRHKVTEMGQEVTMRCQPILGHNTVFWYRQTMMQGLELLAYFRNRAPLDDSGMPKDRFSAEMPDATLATLKIQPSEPRDSAVYFCASGLVRGTGLVGNTEAFFGQGTRLTVV.

The chain combines TRBV18 with TRBJ1-5; D is possibly TRBD1 (5 bases). The V end lost 5 bases, the J end lost 4 bases, and 12 bases lay between the germline ends. The CDR3 totals 14 residues. Per the germline V gene, CDR1 is KGHSH and CDR2 is LQKENI. CDR3 DNA sequence: TGTGCCAGCTCAGACCAGGGTCCAAATCAGCCCCAGCATTTT. It codes for CASSDQGPNQPQHF.

The chain carries TRBV6-1 and TRBJ2-3; TRBD2 might be the D (6 bases). This CDR3 spans 17 amino acids. Germline V lookup: CDR1 MNHNS, CDR2 SASEGT. Trimming removed 0 bases at V and 2 bases at J, with 15 bases between. The CDR3 protein is CASSEALGTPLTDTQYF. CDR3 DNA sequence: TGTGCCAGCAGTGAAGCGCTCGGGACTCCCCTCACAGATACGCAGTATTTT.

The chain employs TRBV14 and TRBJ2-7; D possibly corresponds to TRBD1 (5 bases). Trimming took 1 base from V and 9 from J, leaving 13 bases between them. Looked up from germline, CDR1 is SGHDN and CDR2 is FVKESK. The CDR3 spans 13 residues. CDR3 residues: CASSQGGIIPQYF. The CDR3 region has the DNA TGTGCCAGCAGCCAAGGGGGCATTATCCCGCAGTACTTC. Combining the CDR3 with reference TRBV14 and TRBJ2-7 gives the whole variable domain EAGVTQFPSHSVIEKGQTVTLRCDPISGHDNLYWYRRVMGKEIKFLLHFVKESKQDESGMPNNRFLAERTGGTYSTLKVQPAELEDSGVYFCASSQGGIIPQYFGPGTRLTVT.